The 26 T cell receptor beta chains reported below all come from one sample, sequenced in a study of shared clonotypes between healthy human individuals. This table comes from immunoSEQ multiplex PCR, and its TCRdb copy is limited to in-frame clones, with some not included. The sample lists about 680,000 clones, about 90% seen once, with 24% in the top ten. It was CD45RO-negative cells, positively selected for CCR7, that made up naive CD8 cells, with terminally differentiated effector memory CD45RA+ cells excluded. Sequenced input: naive CD8+ T cells sorted from blood. Receptor source: a man aged 30-40 years in good health.

The chain employs TRBV18 and TRBJ2-6, with a tentative D call TRBD2 (5 bases). Germline V gene data show CDR1 as KGHSH and CDR2 as LQKENI. Trimming removed 4 bases from V and 5 bases from J, with 21 bases in between. The CDR3 is 18 amino acids. The CDR3 DNA reads as TGTGCCAGCTCACGTTTGCTGGACTTACAAAGTCGGGCCAACGTCCTGACTTTC. It yields the protein CASSRLLDLQSRANVLTF.

The V and J genes are TRBV5-4 and TRBJ2-1; 7 nucleotides agree with TRBD2. V lost 3 bases, J lost 3 bases, and 12 bases stayed unmatched. The CDR3 is made up of 17 amino acids. CDR1 and CDR2 (germline): SGHNT, YYREEE (reference sequence). The DNA for the CDR3 is TGTGCCAGCAGCTGGGAGGTGGCAGCGGGGTACTACAATGAGCAGTTCTTC. Amino acid sequence: CASSWEVAAGYYNEQFF.

The gene calls are TRBV6-5 and TRBJ2-7; 10 positions agree with TRBD2. The junction had 5 bases not matched to a gene; V was cut back by 5 bases and J by 7 bases. Germline-derived CDR1 and CDR2 are MNHEY and SVGAGI. The CDR3 runs 13 residues. The CDR3 DNA reads as TGTGCCAGCAGTAGGACTAGCGGACGGGAGCAGTACTTC. Translated: CASSRTSGREQYF.

The chain employs TRBV5-6 and TRBJ2-5; D call uncertain. With the DNA end fitting TRBJ2-7 better, the J assignment may be wrong. CDR1 is SGHDT, CDR2 YYEEEE, per germline. The CDR3 totals 14 residues. CDR3 loop: CASSLGSSFYEQYF. The DNA for the CDR3 is TGTGCCAGCAGCTTGGGGAGTAGCTTTTACGAGCAGTACTTC.

The V call is TRBV4-1, the J call TRBJ1-1; 7 nucleotides match TRBD1. The CDR3 runs to 14 residues. Germline loops: CDR1 MGHRA, CDR2 YSYEKL. After removal of 4 bases from V and 3 bases from J, the junction contained 5 bases not matched to a gene. The CDR3 spells CASSPYQGDTEAFF. The CDR3 nucleotides read TGCGCCAGCAGCCCATATCAGGGGGACACTGAAGCTTTCTTT.

This sequence joins TRBV19 and TRBJ2-1; TRBD2 might be the D (5 bases). With 1 base removed from V and 0 bases from J, the gap between germline ends came to 10 bases. The CDR3 has 16 amino acids. CDR1 is LNHDA, CDR2 SQIVND, per germline (reference sequence). The CDR3 DNA reads TGTGCCAGTAGTATAGGCCTTGGGAGCTCCTACAATGAGCAGTTCTTC. Amino acid sequence: CASSIGLGSSYNEQFF.

This chain joins TRBV9 and TRBJ2-1; 8 bases are shared with TRBD2. J gave up 2 bases and V 2 bases, and 6 bases lay outside the gene matches. The CDR3 covers 16 residues. Per germline, CDR1 SGDLS and CDR2 YYNGEE. The CDR3 here is CASSVSGRSAYNEQFF. The CDR3 coding sequence is TGTGCCAGCAGCGTGAGCGGGAGATCGGCCTACAATGAGCAGTTCTTC.

This clone appeared once. The V gene is TRBV2, the J gene TRBJ2-7, with TRBD2 matching 11 bases. Losses at the gene ends were 2 bases for V and 7 bases for J; bases not matched to a gene: 10. Germline V CDR1 and CDR2: SNHLY, FYNNEI. CDR3 length: 16 amino acids. In DNA, the CDR3 is TGTGCCAGCAGTGAAACCATAGCGGGAGGGCGCCGTGAGCAGTACTTC. It specifies CASSETIAGGRREQYF.

CDR3: CSVDGGRINEQFF. CDR3 nucleotides: TGCAGCGTGGACGGCGGGAGGATCAATGAGCAGTTCTTC. The J gene is TRBJ2-1, the V gene TRBV29-1; 8 bases line up with TRBD2. CDR1 and CDR2 (germline): SQVTM, ANQGSEA. V was clipped by 6 bases and J by 6 bases; unmatched bases: 7. The CDR3 sequence is 13 residues long.

The genes are TRBV15 and TRBJ2-2; TRBD1 matches at 7 bases. CDR1 is LNHNV, CDR2 YYDKDF, per germline (reference sequence). The CDR3 has 15 amino acids. J was trimmed by 7 bases and V by 6 bases; bases with no gene match: 11. The CDR3 protein is CATRNDDRADGELFF. CDR3 in DNA: TGTGCCACCAGAAATGATGACAGGGCTGACGGGGAGCTGTTTTTT.

The chain uses TRBV2 and TRBJ2-2; 7 bases agree with TRBD1. Losses at the gene ends were 11 bases for V and 4 bases for J; bases not matched to a gene: 13. The CDR3 covers 15 residues. Per germline, CDR1 SNHLY and CDR2 FYNNEI. The CDR3 protein is CARGTVPGGTGELFF. The CDR3 DNA reads TGTGCCCGAGGGACAGTGCCGGGTGGCACCGGGGAGCTGTTTTTT. The entire variable domain, with the rest obtained from reference TRBV2 and TRBJ2-2, is as follows: EPEVTQTPSHQVTQMGQEVILRCVPISNHLYFYWYRQILGQKVEFLVSFYNNEISEKSEIFDDQFSVERPDGSNFTLKIRSTKLEDSAMYFCARGTVPGGTGELFFGEGSRLTVL.

The gene calls are TRBV7-6 and TRBJ1-4, with 8 bases identical to TRBD1. CDR3 size: 16 residues. Looked up from germline, CDR1 is SGHVS and CDR2 is FNYEAQ. V was pared by 1 base and J by 3 bases, with 4 bases of the junction left unmatched. CDR3 sequence: CASSLGDRRANEKLFF. In DNA, the CDR3 is TGTGCCAGCAGCTTAGGGGACAGGAGGGCTAATGAAAAACTGTTTTTT.

This chain links TRBV5-1 with TRBJ1-4, with 8 bases identical to TRBD1. V shed 0 bases, J shed 0 bases, and the junction held 7 bases outside the gene matches. This CDR3 has 18 residues. Germline assignment: CDR1 SGHRS and CDR2 YFSETQ. CDR3 coding DNA: TGCGCCAGCAGCTTGGAACTTCAGGGGGCCGCAACTAATGAAAAACTGTTTTTT. Residues: CASSLELQGAATNEKLFF.

The chain links TRBV30 to TRBJ2-6; 7 positions match TRBD1. The V gene end was trimmed by 2 bases and the J gene end by 2 bases; junction bases not matched to a gene: 9. The CDR3 is 17 amino acids. CDR1 is GTSNPN, CDR2 SVGIG, per germline (reference sequence). The CDR3 spells CAWSRGTDTPGANVLTF. The CDR3 region has the DNA TGTGCCTGGAGTAGGGGGACAGATACACCTGGGGCCAACGTCCTGACTTTC.

This sequence joins TRBV28 and TRBJ1-5, with 10 nucleotides matching TRBD1. Germline V gene lookup returns CDR1 MDHEN and CDR2 SYDVKM. The CDR3 loop spans 17 amino acids. Losses at the gene ends were 6 bases for V and 7 bases for J; bases not matched to a gene: 15. This chain's CDR3 is CASSSRMDRGTRQPQHF. Here the CDR3 DNA reads TGTGCCAGCAGCTCAAGGATGGACAGGGGGACGCGGCAGCCCCAGCATTTT.

In its sample, this clone was seen a few times. V gene TRBV27 combines with J gene TRBJ2-1, with TRBD2 as a possible D gene (6 bases). The CDR3 is 12 residues long. Per germline, CDR1 MNHEY and CDR2 SMNVEV (reference sequence). Trimming pared 10 bases from V and 10 bases from J, leaving 17 bases between. The CDR3 DNA reads as TGTGCCATTGGGAAGGCCGGAGGGGAGCAGTTCTTC. It translates to CAIGKAGGEQFF.

V gene TRBV6-5 combines with J gene TRBJ1-1; D remains ambiguous. Germline CDR1 is MNHEY and CDR2 is SVGAGI. V lost 0 bases to trimming and J lost 0 bases, with 8 bases between them. CDR3 length: 15 residues. The CDR3 here is CASSYSDTMNTEAFF. The CDR3 bases are TGTGCCAGCAGTTACTCCGACACAATGAACACTGAAGCTTTCTTT.

The gene calls are TRBV7-8 and TRBJ2-6; D is uncertain. Germline CDR1 is SGHVS and CDR2 is FQNEAQ. This CDR3 has 18 amino acids. V was pared by 5 bases and J by 0 bases, with 17 bases between. CDR3 coding DNA: TGTGCCAGCAGCCTAATAGGGTCAGAGAGCTCTGGGGCCAACGTCCTGACTTTC. Translated, it gives CASSLIGSESSGANVLTF.

The V call is TRBV19, the J call TRBJ2-1; D is unclear. CDR3 length: 15 residues. The germline V and J ends were trimmed by 7 bases and 2 bases, with 15 bases remaining between them. The germline V gene encodes CDR1 LNHDA and CDR2 SQIVND (reference sequence). In DNA form, the CDR3 reads TGTGCCAGTATATCATCCATGGGAACCTACAATGAGCAGTTCTTC. It translates to CASISSMGTYNEQFF.

CDR3 amino acids: CASSVGGGAREQFF. The CDR3 DNA reads TGTGCCAGCAGCGTAGGAGGTGGGGCGCGGGAGCAGTTCTTC. The genes are TRBV9 and TRBJ2-1; D is perhaps TRBD1 (5 bases). V was shortened by 0 bases and J by 10 bases, with 14 bases between the two germline ends. The length of the CDR3 is 14 residues. Germline V gives CDR1 SGDLS, CDR2 YYNGEE.

The J gene is TRBJ1-4, the V gene TRBV19, with D perhaps TRBD1 (6 bases). This CDR3 is 17 amino acids long. The V gene lost 3 bases and the J gene lost 3 bases, with 17 bases spanning the gap. Germline-derived CDR1 and CDR2 are LNHDA and SQIVND (reference sequence). CDR3 in amino acids: CASSIQGKGVANEKLFF. The CDR3 DNA is TGTGCCAGTAGTATCCAGGGGAAGGGTGTTGCTAATGAAAAACTGTTTTTT. Together with reference TRBV19 and TRBJ1-4, the CDR3 gives the full variable domain: DGGITQSPKYLFRKEGQNVTLSCEQNLNHDAMYWYRQDPGQGLRLIYYSQIVNDFQKGDIAEGYSVSREKKESFPLTVTSAQKNPTAFYLCASSIQGKGVANEKLFFGSGTQLSVL.

V usage is TRBV28 and J usage is TRBJ2-7; 7 nucleotides match TRBD2. The CDR3 is 13 residues long. Unmatched junction bases numbered 9, after V lost 8 bases and J lost 5 bases. Germline V gene data show CDR1 as MDHEN and CDR2 as SYDVKM. The CDR3 reads CASQLAFRNEQYF. The CDR3 DNA reads as TGTGCCAGCCAACTAGCGTTCCGAAACGAGCAGTACTTC.

The chain carries TRBV27 and TRBJ2-7; D is ambiguous. The germline gives CDR1 MNHEY, CDR2 SMNVEV (reference sequence). The CDR3 length is 13 residues. The V end lost 2 bases, the J end lost 3 bases, and 8 bases lay between the germline ends. Written as DNA, the CDR3 is TGTGCCAGCAGTTTAAGGGTTCACTACGAGCAGTACTTC. Its translation: CASSLRVHYEQYF.

The chain couples TRBV28 to TRBJ2-5, with D possibly TRBD1 on 6 matching bases. The CDR3 has 13 residues. Trimming removed 8 bases at V and 2 bases at J, with 12 bases between. From germline, CDR1 is MDHEN and CDR2 SYDVKM. The CDR3 sequence: CASRKTGQETQYF. The CDR3 nucleotides are TGTGCCAGCCGAAAGACAGGTCAAGAGACCCAGTACTTC.

The chain is built from TRBV15 and TRBJ2-5; no reliable D call. The CDR3 length is 13 residues. Germline CDR1 and CDR2: LNHNV and YYDKDF (reference sequence). V was trimmed by 0 bases and J by 4 bases, leaving 6 bases between them. The CDR3 DNA reads TGTGCCACCAGCAGAGATCGGCCAGAGACCCAGTACTTC. Translated, it gives CATSRDRPETQYF.

As for this clone: One junction end does not reproduce the germline sequence, and a read error may be involved. The chain is built from TRBV19 and TRBJ2-1; D not certain. The CDR3 is made up of 15 amino acids. Germline CDR1 is LNHDA and CDR2 is SQIVND (reference sequence). The CDR3 reads CASSIVGFGMNEQLF. The DNA for the CDR3 is TGTGCCAGTAGTATAGTAGGGTTTGGAATGAATGAGCAGCTCTTC.